The T cell receptor (beta chain) under discussion was sequenced for a study of T cell responses to AZD1222 COVID-19 vaccine. Study details: Pooled samples include second doses given at about 4 or 12 weeks.

Whole-study results and caveats: There were repertoire samples only from the period after the peak T cell response. Regions left unmutated in variants are reportedly the target of nearly half of spike-specific TCRs. At baseline, just a handful of AZD1222 recipients tested seropositive.

This CDR3 contains 13 residues. Germline V gives CDR1 GTSNPN, CDR2 SVGIG (reference sequence). Trimming removed 5 bases at V and 0 bases at J, with 10 bases between. Profiled with immunoSEQ multiplex PCR; TCRdb holds only in-frame clones, not every one. The data show tens of thousands of clones, 86% seen once. This clone has more than one count but fewer than ten. As yet, its antigen is unknown. The sequencing here drew on peripheral blood, taken on day 0 of AZD1222 vaccination. The TCR comes from an adult in good health. The J gene is TRBJ1-1, the V gene TRBV30; D perhaps matches TRBD1 (6 bases). CDR3 sequence reads: CAWGPGVNTEAFF. CDR3 bases: TGTGCCTGGGGCCCAGGGGTGAACACTGAAGCTTTCTTT.